This entry lists 3 T cell receptor beta chains sequenced from one sample in a study of response to subunit inactivated influenza vaccine (dated by TCRdb to the late 2010s). The library was generated by RT-PCR. Instrument used: Illumina HiSeq 2500. TCRdb trimmed public reads at Q25 via fastp, called clones via MiXCR and kept in-frame beta chains. When rows share a CDR3 protein, they turn into one entry using the most common DNA and genes. This sample gives roughly 780,000 distinct CDR3 sequences in total; under 20% of them show up just once. Jointly, the top ten make up around 9.9% of the sample. Material: PBMCs from blood, obtained more than 4 days after vaccination. Receptors originate from a man aged 45-65 years who received an inactivated influenza vaccine. Donor details come from another sample of the same person, matched by shared clones.

This clonotype was counted only a few times. The chain links TRBV18 to TRBJ2-7; TRBD2 is a possible D gene (7 bases). The germline gives CDR1 KGHSH, CDR2 LQKENI. The CDR3 extends over 15 amino acids. V lost 1 base to trimming and J lost 3 bases, with 13 bases between them. The CDR3 spells CASSPQRDTYYEQYF. The CDR3 nucleotides are TGTGCCAGCTCACCACAGCGGGACACTTACTACGAGCAGTACTTC.

V and J are TRBV9 and TRBJ2-7, with D perhaps given as TRBD1 or TRBD2 (7 bases each). Trimming pared 0 bases from V and 2 bases from J, leaving 12 bases between. The CDR3 loop spans 15 amino acids. CDR1 SGDLS and CDR2 YYNGEE come from the germline V gene. As DNA, the CDR3 is TGTGCCAGCAGCGTAGCAGGGGGGAGGGCCTACGAGCAGTACTTC. Translating gives CASSVAGGRAYEQYF.

This clonotype was picked up a small number of times. The gene calls are TRBV4-3 and TRBJ2-3; perhaps TRBD1 as D (6 bases). This CDR3 has 16 residues. Trimming left V 6 bases short and J 0 bases short, with 16 bases between. The V gene's germline CDR1 is LGHNA and CDR2 YSLEER. The CDR3 loop reads CASSPGRQDSTDTQYF. The CDR3 DNA reads as TGCGCCAGCAGTCCCGGACGACAGGACAGCACAGATACGCAGTATTTT.